This T cell receptor (beta chain) was profiled in a study of T cells after yellow fever vaccination. Study details: It was SMART-Seq v4 Ultra Low Input that prepared the fractions with low cell numbers.

The germline V gene has CDR1 SGHTA and CDR2 FQGNSA. This CDR3 comprises 12 residues. V was pared by 5 bases and J by 13 bases, with 12 bases between. The sample holds many counts of this clonotype. A 5'RACE template-switching step, the method used to make TCR cDNA, added a universal primer site and UMIs. TCRdb reanalysed the 5' RACE reads using MiXCR and keeps one entry per CDR3 protein. The data show about 120,000 distinct CDR3 sequences, more than 5.5% seen once. The chain has TRBV7-2 and TRBJ2-6, with D perhaps matching TRBD1 or TRBD2 (5 bases each). The sequence was obtained from a man between 18 and 35 years old who received the YFV17D yellow fever vaccine. Sequences were derived from CD4+ T cells sorted from PBMCs, sampled around 45 days after the first yellow fever vaccination. The CDR3 loop reads CASSRYGAVLTF. CDR3 DNA: TGTGCCAGCAGCCGATACGGGGCAGTCCTGACTTTC. Based on the CDR3 plus reference TRBV7-2 and TRBJ2-6, the full variable domain is GAGVSQSPSNKVTEKGKDVELRCDPISGHTALYWYRQSLGQGLEFLIYFQGNSAPDKSGLPSDRFSAERTGGSVSTLTIQRTQQEDSAVYLCASSRYGAVLTFGAGSRLTVL.